These 27 T cell receptor beta chains were sequenced from one sample in a study of cytomegalovirus exposure and HLA in healthy donors. Produced via immunoSEQ multiplex PCR; TCRdb's table is partial and in-frame only. The sample records more than 140,000 clones, 85% to 90% being singletons. Input material: PBMCs. The receptors were sampled from a woman under 30 in good health and CMV-seropositive.

This clone has a handful of counts. The CDR3 region is CATSRDRTGLNYGYTF. The CDR3 DNA reads TGTGCCACCAGCAGAGACCGGACAGGTCTTAACTATGGCTACACCTTC. This chain connects TRBV15 to TRBJ1-2; TRBD1 agrees at 7 bases. Trimming at V came to 0 bases and at J to 1 base, leaving 5 bases not matched to a gene. The CDR3 sequence is 16 residues long. Germline CDR1 reads LNHNV; CDR2 reads YYDKDF (reference sequence). Full variable domain (missing parts from reference TRBV15 and TRBJ1-2): DAMVIQNPRYQVTQFGKPVTLSCSQTLNHNVMYWYQQKSSQAPKLLFHYYDKDFNNEADTPDNFQSRRPNTSFCFLDIRSPGLGDTAMYLCATSRDRTGLNYGYTFGSGTRLTVV.

The rearrangement uses TRBV25-1 and TRBJ1-2; tentatively, D is TRBD1 (6 bases). CDR3 length equals 17 residues. V lost 3 bases to trimming and J lost 3 bases, with 20 bases between them. Germline CDR1 MGHDK, CDR2 SYGVNS. CDR3 residues: CASSEGGGHLLYYGYTF. DNA for the CDR3: TGTGCCAGCAGTGAGGGGGGGGGACACCTGTTATACTATGGCTACACCTTC.

CDR3 residues: CASSEYRGRRLAEYEQYF. DNA for the CDR3: TGCGCCAGCAGTGAGTATCGGGGTCGGAGACTAGCGGAATACGAGCAGTACTTC. V is TRBV10-2 and J is TRBJ2-7, with 9 bases fitting TRBD2. The germline CDR1 and CDR2 sequences are WSHSY and SAAADI. V lost 1 base to trimming and J lost 4 bases; unmatched junction nucleotides: 14. The CDR3 length is 18 residues.

By frequency in the sample, this clone is medium-sized. The chain employs TRBV7-9 and TRBJ2-5, with unresolved D. Germline V gives CDR1 SEHNR, CDR2 FQNEAQ (reference sequence). V dropped 2 bases and J dropped 0 bases, with 10 bases sitting between them. The CDR3 is made up of 15 amino acids. CDR3 bases: TGTGCCAGCAGCTTATGGGCCTCCTACCAAGAGACCCAGTACTTC. Protein sequence: CASSLWASYQETQYF.

The CDR3 DNA follows: TGCGCCAGCAGCCAAGCACAGGGGGCGAGTGGCTACACCTTC. It translates to CASSQAQGASGYTF. The rearrangement links TRBV4-3 to TRBJ1-2; 9 positions agree with TRBD1. CDR3 length: 14 amino acids. In germline, CDR1 is LGHNA, CDR2 YSLEER. Trimming at V came to 1 base and at J to 7 bases, leaving 4 bases not matched to a gene.

In its sample, this clone was seen many times. The V and J genes are TRBV6-4 and TRBJ2-7; no reliable D call. Trimming pared 0 bases from V and 6 bases from J, leaving 9 bases between. Germline V lookup: CDR1 MRHNA, CDR2 SNTAGT. The CDR3 has 13 residues. The CDR3 region is CASSDSESGEQYF. The CDR3 coding sequence is TGTGCCAGCAGTGACTCTGAGTCCGGCGAGCAGTACTTC.

This clone showed up just a few times. This rearrangement joins TRBV28 to TRBJ1-1, with no clear D. This CDR3 contains 12 residues. Germline V gives CDR1 MDHEN, CDR2 SYDVKM. The V end was cut by 8 bases, the J end by 3 bases, with 10 bases between. The CDR3 sequence is CASFRGYTEAFF. The CDR3 DNA reads TGTGCCAGCTTTCGAGGTTACACTGAAGCTTTCTTT. Drawing the rest from reference TRBV28 and TRBJ1-1, the complete variable domain is DVKVTQSSRYLVKRTGEKVFLECVQDMDHENMFWYRQDPGLGLRLIYFSYDVKMKEKGDIPEGYSVSREKKERFSLILESASTNQTSMYLCASFRGYTEAFFGQGTRLTVV.

The chain links TRBV10-1 to TRBJ1-4; D possibly corresponds to TRBD1 (6 bases). V lost 6 bases and J lost 13, with 18 bases in between. In germline, CDR1 is WNHNN, CDR2 SYGVQD (reference sequence). This CDR3 has 13 residues. The CDR3 here is CASRRNPGHPLFF. The CDR3 DNA is TGCGCCAGCAGGAGAAACCCGGGACACCCACTGTTTTTT.

The gene calls are TRBV19 and TRBJ1-1; 9 positions match TRBD1. From germline, CDR1 is LNHDA and CDR2 SQIVND (reference sequence). The J segment lost 5 bases and the V segment lost 8 bases, leaving 6 bases of the junction unmatched. This CDR3 is built from 13 residues. The CDR3 sequence: CASYRTGETEAFF. The CDR3 DNA reads as TGTGCCAGTTACCGGACAGGGGAAACTGAAGCTTTCTTT.

V and J are TRBV2 and TRBJ2-7; 7 bases line up with TRBD2. The length of the CDR3 is 12 residues. Germline V gene sequence: CDR1 SNHLY, CDR2 FYNNEI. The V gene end was trimmed by 6 bases and the J gene end by 2 bases; junction bases not matched to a gene: 1. The CDR3 here is CASRGGPYEQYF. Here the CDR3 DNA reads TGTGCCAGCAGGGGAGGGCCCTACGAGCAGTACTTC.

Only a few counts were recorded for this clone. The rearrangement joins TRBV11-2 to TRBJ2-5; TRBD2 aligns across 10 bases. The J segment lost 2 bases and the V segment lost 0 bases, leaving 3 bases of the junction unmatched. The CDR3 totals 16 residues. CDR1 SGHAT and CDR2 FQNNGV come from the germline V gene. CDR3 in DNA: TGTGCCAGCAGCTTAGACATAGCGGGAGGACAAGAGACCCAGTACTTC. Translating it yields CASSLDIAGGQETQYF.

V gene TRBV11-3 combines with J gene TRBJ2-7; 14 positions agree with TRBD2. With V trimmed by 4 bases and J by 5 bases, 7 bases remained unmatched. The CDR3 is made up of 16 amino acids. Germline-derived CDR1 and CDR2 are SGHNT and YENEEA. The CDR3 DNA reads as TGTGCCAGCAGCTCGGGGACTAGCGGGAGAGTCGACGAGCAGTACTTC. Translating gives CASSSGTSGRVDEQYF.

The chain uses TRBV5-8 and TRBJ2-7; 7 bases are shared with TRBD1. This CDR3 region has 14 residues. The ends lost 3 bases at V and 1 base at J; junction bases unmatched: 4. CDR1 is SGHTS and CDR2 is YDEGEE in the germline V gene. The CDR3, as DNA: TGTGCCAGCAGCTACCGGGACAGATCCTACGAGCAGTACTTC. It encodes CASSYRDRSYEQYF.

J is TRBJ2-5 and V is TRBV15, with a possible D match to TRBD1 (5 bases). The CDR3 is made up of 13 amino acids. Trimming stripped 1 base from V and 2 bases from J, with 5 bases between. Germline assignment: CDR1 LNHNV and CDR2 YYDKDF (reference sequence). The CDR3: CATSRGQQETQYF. The CDR3 coding sequence is TGTGCCACCAGCAGAGGACAGCAAGAGACCCAGTACTTC. The whole variable domain, remainder taken from reference TRBV15 and TRBJ2-5, is DAMVIQNPRYQVTQFGKPVTLSCSQTLNHNVMYWYQQKSSQAPKLLFHYYDKDFNNEADTPDNFQSRRPNTSFCFLDIRSPGLGDTAMYLCATSRGQQETQYFGPGTRLLVL.

The rearrangement joins TRBV11-2 to TRBJ2-7, with D possibly being TRBD2 (6 bases). Germline V gene lookup returns CDR1 SGHAT and CDR2 FQNNGV. The CDR3 loop spans 13 amino acids. V was pared by 3 bases and J by 7 bases, with 13 bases between. In DNA, the CDR3 is TGTGCCAGCAGCTTCGGGGGAGGAGGGGAGCAGTACTTC. Translation: CASSFGGGGEQYF. Combining the CDR3 with reference TRBV11-2 and TRBJ2-7 gives the whole variable domain EAGVAQSPRYKIIEKRQSVAFWCNPISGHATLYWYQQILGQGPKLLIQFQNNGVVDDSQLPKDRFSAERLKGVDSTLKIQPAKLEDSAVYLCASSFGGGGEQYFGPGTRLTVT.

The chain has TRBV25-1 and TRBJ2-7; 11 bases line up with TRBD2. V trimming: 8 bases; J trimming: 2 bases; junction bases outside the gene matches: 5. This CDR3 is 14 amino acids long. Germline CDR1 reads MGHDK; CDR2 reads SYGVNS. The CDR3 DNA reads TGTGCCAGCCTAGGGACTAGCGGAACCTACGAGCAGTACTTC. It yields the protein CASLGTSGTYEQYF.

The genes are TRBV6-1 and TRBJ2-7; a possible D gene is TRBD1 (6 bases). V was pared by 3 bases and J by 1 base, with 19 bases between. The germline V gene has CDR1 MNHNS and CDR2 SASEGT. CDR3 length equals 17 residues. The CDR3: CASSDVRSGTGSYEQYF. The CDR3 bases are TGTGCCAGCAGTGATGTAAGGTCGGGAACAGGGTCCTACGAGCAGTACTTC.

The V call is TRBV6-4, the J call TRBJ2-3; D is possibly TRBD2 (7 bases). With 3 bases removed from V and 1 base from J, the gap between germline ends came to 14 bases. The length of the CDR3 is 16 residues. The germline gives CDR1 MRHNA, CDR2 SNTAGT. CDR3 DNA sequence: TGTGCCAGCAGTGAGGGGGGGGCGGGAGGCACAGATACGCAGTATTTT. As protein: CASSEGGAGGTDTQYF.

The chain employs TRBV6-1 and TRBJ2-6; no reliable D call. V was pared by 1 base and J by 0 bases, with 4 bases between. CDR3 length: 15 residues. Germline V lookup: CDR1 MNHNS, CDR2 SASEGT. In nucleotides, the CDR3 is TGTGCCAGCAGTGAAGACGGCTCTGGGGCCAACGTCCTGACTTTC. Translating gives CASSEDGSGANVLTF.

With respect to this clone: Distinct nucleotide sequences in the sample also encode this CDR3. The rearrangement links TRBV15 to TRBJ2-5; D is unclear. The CDR3 is made up of 14 amino acids. CDR1 LNHNV and CDR2 YYDKDF come from the germline V gene (reference sequence). Deletions cut 0 bases from V and 3 bases from J, with 8 bases between. This chain's CDR3 is CATSRDLAEETQYF. The CDR3 bases are TGTGCCACCAGCAGAGATTTGGCGGAAGAGACCCAGTACTTC.

Only one count was recorded for this clone. The chain couples TRBV2 to TRBJ2-2, with 9 nucleotides matching TRBD1. V lost 5 bases to trimming and J lost 3 bases; unmatched junction nucleotides: 13. The CDR3 consists of 18 residues. CDR1 is SNHLY, CDR2 FYNNEI, per germline. The CDR3 sequence is CASSPGQGIRGDTGELFF. The CDR3 DNA reads TGTGCCAGCAGTCCGGGACAGGGAATAAGGGGCGACACCGGGGAGCTGTTTTTT.

The sample holds a few counts of this clone. The J gene is TRBJ2-1, the V gene TRBV10-3; 10 bases align to TRBD1. This CDR3 has 14 amino acids. After removal of 0 bases from V and 9 bases from J, the junction contained 2 bases not matched to a gene. From germline, CDR1 is ENHRY and CDR2 SYGVKD. CDR3 amino acids: CAISESTGGFEQFF. CDR3 nucleotide sequence: TGTGCCATCAGTGAGTCGACAGGGGGCTTTGAGCAGTTCTTC.

V is TRBV6-6 and J is TRBJ2-5; 8 bases fit TRBD1. The germline CDR1 and CDR2 sequences are MNHNY and SVGAGI (reference sequence). The CDR3 has 15 amino acids. V lost 6 bases and J lost 4; bases outside the gene matches: 10. The CDR3 protein is CASSGQGSLVETQYF. CDR3 sequence (DNA): TGTGCCAGCAGCGGACAGGGTTCGTTGGTAGAGACCCAGTACTTC.

The gene calls are TRBV7-9 and TRBJ2-7, with 11 bases lining up with TRBD1. Losses at the gene ends were 6 bases for V and 6 bases for J; bases not matched to a gene: 10. The germline gives CDR1 SEHNR, CDR2 FQNEAQ (reference sequence). This CDR3 has 15 amino acids. The CDR3 sequence: CASSSGQGALVEQYF. The CDR3 coding sequence is TGTGCCAGCAGTTCCGGACAGGGGGCACTGGTCGAGCAGTACTTC. The variable domain in full, with the rest retrieved from reference TRBV7-9 and TRBJ2-7, is DTGVSQNPRHKITKRGQNVTFRCDPISEHNRLYWYRQTLGQGPEFLTYFQNEAQLEKSRLLSDRFSAERPKGSFSTLEIQRTEQGDSAMYLCASSSGQGALVEQYFGPGTRLTVT.

This clone occurred a few times. The chain recombines TRBV9 with TRBJ2-7; 9 bases map to TRBD1. In germline, CDR1 is SGDLS, CDR2 YYNGEE. V lost 0 bases, J lost 1 base, and 2 bases stayed unmatched. The CDR3 consists of 15 residues. The CDR3 region is CASSVGGTGSYEQYF. DNA for the CDR3: TGTGCCAGCAGCGTAGGGGGGACAGGGTCCTACGAGCAGTACTTC.

The chain has TRBV13 and TRBJ2-1; TRBD2 agrees at 7 bases. In germline, CDR1 is PRHDT, CDR2 FYEKMQ (reference sequence). The J segment lost 1 base and the V segment lost 5 bases, leaving 8 bases of the junction unmatched. There are 16 residues in the CDR3. The CDR3 sequence is CASSTGLVTSYNEQFF. The CDR3 DNA sequence: TGTGCCAGCAGCACCGGACTAGTGACATCCTACAATGAGCAGTTCTTC.

This clone was found once. The V call is TRBV4-2, the J call TRBJ2-7, with TRBD1 as a possible D gene (6 bases). V lost 0 bases, J lost 5 bases, and 11 bases lay in between. The CDR3 consists of 14 residues. Germline V gene data show CDR1 as LGHNA and CDR2 as YNFKEQ. CDR3 residues: CASSQEGTTNEQYF. The CDR3 DNA sequence: TGTGCCAGCAGCCAAGAAGGGACAACCAACGAGCAGTACTTC.